Shown below are 14 T cell receptor beta chains from a single sample sequenced in a study of cytomegalovirus exposure and HLA in healthy donors. PCR involved 60 Vbeta and 13 Jbeta primers. TCRdb's table, derived via immunoSEQ multiplex PCR, lists solely in-frame clones and lacks some. The table has under 150,000 clones, around 10% seen once; the top ten hold less than 2%. What was sequenced was PBMCs. The receptors shown here come from a male donor in good health and CMV-seronegative.

This clone has only a few counts. The chain couples TRBV6-5 to TRBJ2-7, with 11 bases matching TRBD1. This CDR3 spans 15 amino acids. The V segment lost 5 bases and the J segment 3 bases; nucleotides outside the gene matches: 6. The germline CDR1 and CDR2 sequences are MNHEY and SVGAGI. The DNA of the CDR3 is TGTGCCAGCAGTAAGCCGGGACAGGGGGTCTACGAGCAGTACTTC. Encoded protein: CASSKPGQGVYEQYF.

This clone was observed a few times. The same CDR3 is also encoded by other DNA sequences in this sample. This chain links TRBV6-6 with TRBJ1-5; D is undetermined. V was trimmed by 3 bases and J by 4 bases, leaving 10 bases between them. The CDR3 is 14 residues long. CDR1 is MNHNY, CDR2 SVGAGI, per germline (reference sequence). This CDR3 reads CASSYPGGNQPQHF. The DNA for the CDR3 is TGTGCCAGCAGTTATCCGGGAGGGAATCAGCCCCAGCATTTT.

This clone was observed a handful of times. This chain uses TRBV4-1 with TRBJ2-3; TRBD2 agrees at 9 bases. The CDR3 has 15 residues. The J segment lost 5 bases and the V segment lost 6 bases, leaving 9 bases of the junction unmatched. The germline CDR1 and CDR2 sequences are MGHRA and YSYEKL. The DNA for the CDR3 is TGCGCCAGCAGTTTACTAGCGGGTGGGGGAGATACGCAGTATTTT. Translated, it gives CASSLLAGGGDTQYF.

This rearrangement joins TRBV7-9 to TRBJ1-1, with no clear D. Trimming took off 1 base at V and 0 bases at J, with 6 bases between the two ends. The germline V gene encodes CDR1 SEHNR and CDR2 FQNEAQ (reference sequence). CDR3 length equals 14 residues. The DNA of the CDR3 is TGTGCCAGCAGCTTAGTCTCCGTGAACACTGAAGCTTTCTTT. Encoded protein: CASSLVSVNTEAFF.

This clone has just a few counts. V usage is TRBV4-1 and J usage is TRBJ2-5; no firm D call. The last part of the DNA fits TRBJ2-7 better; the J call may be wrong. The CDR3 extends over 13 amino acids. Germline V lookup: CDR1 MGHRA, CDR2 YSYEKL. As DNA, the CDR3 is TGCGCCAGCAGCCAAGATCCACAGTACGAGCAGTACTTC. This translates into CASSQDPQYEQYF.

This chain links TRBV25-1 with TRBJ2-1, with TRBD2 as a possible D gene (6 bases). The CDR3 sequence is 13 residues long. The V end was cut by 7 bases, the J end by 8 bases, with 15 bases between. Germline CDR1 and CDR2: MGHDK and SYGVNS. CDR3 coding DNA: TGTGCCAGCATTCCGACCGGAGGGCATGAGCAGTTCTTC. Its protein is CASIPTGGHEQFF.

The genes are TRBV5-4 and TRBJ2-7; TRBD2 agrees at 11 bases. Germline CDR1 SGHNT, CDR2 YYREEE (reference sequence). There are 16 residues in the CDR3. Unmatched junction bases numbered 7, after V lost 4 bases and J lost 1 base. The CDR3, as DNA: TGTGCCAGCAGCCTATCGGGGACTAGCGGTTCCTACGAGCAGTACTTC. This gives the protein CASSLSGTSGSYEQYF. Using reference TRBV5-4 and TRBJ2-7 for the parts outside the CDR3, the full variable domain is ETGVTQSPTHLIKTRGQQVTLRCSSQSGHNTVSWYQQALGQGPQFIFQYYREEENGRGNFPPRFSGLQFPNYSSELNVNALELDDSALYLCASSLSGTSGSYEQYFGPGTRLTVT.

This clone came up a few times. The rearrangement uses TRBV6-5 and TRBJ2-7, with a weak D call TRBD1 (6 bases). Trimming took 0 bases from V and 3 from J, leaving 12 bases between them. The CDR3 loop spans 15 amino acids. The germline CDR1 and CDR2 sequences are MNHEY and SVGAGI. DNA of the CDR3: TGTGCCAGCAGTTACTCGGGTAACAGGGACTACGAGCAGTACTTC. It is translated as CASSYSGNRDYEQYF.

This clone has a handful of counts. This chain uses TRBV28 with TRBJ1-1; D ambiguous. There are 13 residues in the CDR3. Trimming took off 6 bases at V and 10 bases at J, with 18 bases between the two ends. Germline loops: CDR1 MDHEN, CDR2 SYDVKM. The CDR3 sequence is CASSLHGLRGAFF. The CDR3 nucleotides are TGTGCCAGCAGCCTACATGGACTCCGGGGAGCTTTCTTT.

This clone was detected only a few times. This chain uses TRBV7-9 with TRBJ2-2; maybe TRBD1 (6 bases). The V gene's germline CDR1 is SEHNR and CDR2 FQNEAQ (reference sequence). This CDR3 has 19 residues. The ends were cut back, 0 bases at V and 2 bases at J, with 19 bases in the middle. CDR3 sequence reads: CASSLAGAGWTLNTGELFF. DNA of the CDR3: TGTGCCAGCAGCTTAGCGGGGGCAGGGTGGACCTTAAACACCGGGGAGCTGTTTTTT.

The table lists this clone with a few counts. The rearrangement joins TRBV28 to TRBJ2-7; the D is unclear. From germline, CDR1 is MDHEN and CDR2 SYDVKM. V was cut by 4 bases and J by 3 bases, with 16 bases left in between. The CDR3 runs to 15 residues. The CDR3 DNA follows: TGTGCCAGCAGTTCCTCGTCTGGGCAGTTCTACGAGCAGTACTTC. Its protein product is CASSSSSGQFYEQYF.

The CDR3 loop reads CASSYLARSYEQYF. CDR3 bases: TGTGCCAGCAGTTACTTGGCCAGATCCTACGAGCAGTACTTC. The rearrangement links TRBV6-6 to TRBJ2-7, with D unclear. V gave up 1 base and J gave up 1 base, with 8 bases separating them. From germline, CDR1 is MNHNY and CDR2 SVGAGI (reference sequence). The length of the CDR3 is 14 residues.

This clone was seen a few times. J is TRBJ1-1 and V is TRBV7-9; TRBD1 is a possible D gene (6 bases). Deletions cut 7 bases from V and 1 base from J, with 16 bases between. Germline V gene lookup returns CDR1 SEHNR and CDR2 FQNEAQ (reference sequence). There are 15 residues in the CDR3. The CDR3 protein is CASNRDVAANTEAFF. In nucleotides, the CDR3 is TGTGCCAGCAACAGGGACGTCGCGGCGAACACTGAAGCTTTCTTT.

The chain joins TRBV7-3 to TRBJ2-1; 9 nucleotides line up with TRBD2. This CDR3 spans 15 amino acids. Trimming took 5 bases from V and 3 from J; bases not matched to a gene: 5. In germline, CDR1 is SGHTA, CDR2 FQGTGA. CDR3 sequence: CASSPSGGNYNEQFF. The CDR3 region has the DNA TGTGCCAGCAGCCCCAGCGGGGGGAACTACAATGAGCAGTTCTTC.